This T cell receptor (beta chain) was documented in a study of T cells in Graves' hyperthyroidism and ophthalmopathy. Study-wide background: The authors collected peripheral blood at initial diagnosis, before any treatment. Study findings and constraints: Ophthalmopathy stood apart from stable hyperthyroidism in a 13 V-J model.

CDR1 and CDR2 (germline): SEHNR, FQNEAQ (reference sequence). The CDR3 has 17 amino acids. With 4 bases clipped from V and 2 bases from J, the junction kept 8 bases outside the gene matches. This clonotype was observed many times. Its antigen is not known. Authors of the study amplified TCR beta CDR3 regions from RNA transcripts. RT-PCR in the first round (using the HTBI primer set) targeted the TCR CDR3. TCRdb used MiXCR to reprocess the multiplex PCR reads, holding one entry per CDR3 protein. The sample holds a few hundred thousand distinct CDR3 sequences; approximately 15% are singletons and the top ten take about 3.5%. Active moderate-to-severe ophthalmopathy, Clinical Activity Score at least 3, NOSPECS at least 4, under 3 months' duration. PBMCs were sourced from 9 to 10 ml fresh peripheral blood.

The TCR sequence derives from a woman between 35 and 50 years old with Graves' ophthalmopathy. The specimen was blood. The genes are TRBV7-9 and TRBJ2-3; the match to TRBD2 covers 11 bases. This chain's CDR3 is CASSYSLAGGITDTQYF. The CDR3 nucleotides read TGTGCCAGCAGCTACTCTCTAGCGGGAGGCATCACAGATACGCAGTATTTT. The full variable domain, its missing parts supplied by reference TRBV7-9 and TRBJ2-3, is DTGVSQNPRHKITKRGQNVTFRCDPISEHNRLYWYRQTLGQGPEFLTYFQNEAQLEKSRLLSDRFSAERPKGSFSTLEIQRTEQGDSAMYLCASSYSLAGGITDTQYFGPGTRLTVL.